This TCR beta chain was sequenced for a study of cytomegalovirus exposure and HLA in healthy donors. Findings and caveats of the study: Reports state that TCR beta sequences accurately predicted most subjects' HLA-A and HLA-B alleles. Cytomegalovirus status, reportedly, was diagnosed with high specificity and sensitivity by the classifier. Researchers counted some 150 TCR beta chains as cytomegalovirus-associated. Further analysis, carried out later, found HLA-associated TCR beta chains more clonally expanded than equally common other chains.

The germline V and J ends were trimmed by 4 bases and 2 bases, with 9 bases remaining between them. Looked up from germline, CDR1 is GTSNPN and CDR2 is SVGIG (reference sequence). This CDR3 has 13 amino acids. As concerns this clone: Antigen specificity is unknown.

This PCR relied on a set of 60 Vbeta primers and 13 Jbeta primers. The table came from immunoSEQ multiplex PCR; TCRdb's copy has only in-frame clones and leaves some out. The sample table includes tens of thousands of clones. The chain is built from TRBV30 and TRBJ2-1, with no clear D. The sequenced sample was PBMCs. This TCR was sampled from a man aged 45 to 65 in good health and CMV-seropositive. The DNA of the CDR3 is TGTGCCTGGAATGGGCTTACCTACAATGAGCAGTTCTTC. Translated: CAWNGLTYNEQFF.